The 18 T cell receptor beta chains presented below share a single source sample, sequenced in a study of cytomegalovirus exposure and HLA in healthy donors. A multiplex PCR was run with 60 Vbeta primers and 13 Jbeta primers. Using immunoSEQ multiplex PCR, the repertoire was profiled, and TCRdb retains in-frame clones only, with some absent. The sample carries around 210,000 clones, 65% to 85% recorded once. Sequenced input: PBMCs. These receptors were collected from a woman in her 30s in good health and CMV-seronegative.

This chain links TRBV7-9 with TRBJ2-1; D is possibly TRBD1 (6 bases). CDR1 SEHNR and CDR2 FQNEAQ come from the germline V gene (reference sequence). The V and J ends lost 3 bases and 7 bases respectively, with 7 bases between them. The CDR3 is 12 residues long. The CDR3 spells CASSFTGNEQFF. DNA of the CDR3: TGTGCCAGCAGCTTTACAGGGAATGAGCAGTTCTTC. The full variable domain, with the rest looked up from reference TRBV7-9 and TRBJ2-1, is DTGVSQNPRHKITKRGQNVTFRCDPISEHNRLYWYRQTLGQGPEFLTYFQNEAQLEKSRLLSDRFSAERPKGSFSTLEIQRTEQGDSAMYLCASSFTGNEQFFGPGTRLTVL.

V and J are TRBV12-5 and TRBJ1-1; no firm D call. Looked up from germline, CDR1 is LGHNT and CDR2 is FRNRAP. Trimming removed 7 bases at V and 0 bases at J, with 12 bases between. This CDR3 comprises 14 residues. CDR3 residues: CASAASLMNTEAFF. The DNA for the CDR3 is TGTGCTAGTGCCGCGAGTTTAATGAACACTGAAGCTTTCTTT. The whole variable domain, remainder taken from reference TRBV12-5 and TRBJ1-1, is DARVTQTPRHKVTEMGQEVTMRCQPILGHNTVFWYRQTMMQGLELLAYFRNRAPLDDSGMPKDRFSAEMPDATLATLKIQPSEPRDSAVYFCASAASLMNTEAFFGQGTRLTVV.

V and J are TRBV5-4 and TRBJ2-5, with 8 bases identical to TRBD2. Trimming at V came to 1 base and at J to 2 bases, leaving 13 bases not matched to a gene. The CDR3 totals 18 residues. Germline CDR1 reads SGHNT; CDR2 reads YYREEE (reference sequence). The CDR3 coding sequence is TGTGCCAGCAGCTTGAAATCCGGGAGGGCCACGATACAAGAGACCCAGTACTTC. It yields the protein CASSLKSGRATIQETQYF. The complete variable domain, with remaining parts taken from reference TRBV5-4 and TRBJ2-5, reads ETGVTQSPTHLIKTRGQQVTLRCSSQSGHNTVSWYQQALGQGPQFIFQYYREEENGRGNFPPRFSGLQFPNYSSELNVNALELDDSALYLCASSLKSGRATIQETQYFGPGTRLLVL.

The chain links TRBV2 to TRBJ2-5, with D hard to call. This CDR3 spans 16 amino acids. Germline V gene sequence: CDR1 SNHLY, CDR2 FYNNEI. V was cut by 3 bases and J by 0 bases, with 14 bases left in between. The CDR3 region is CASSEEIEEYQETQYF. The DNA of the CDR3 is TGTGCCAGCAGTGAGGAAATAGAGGAGTACCAAGAGACCCAGTACTTC.

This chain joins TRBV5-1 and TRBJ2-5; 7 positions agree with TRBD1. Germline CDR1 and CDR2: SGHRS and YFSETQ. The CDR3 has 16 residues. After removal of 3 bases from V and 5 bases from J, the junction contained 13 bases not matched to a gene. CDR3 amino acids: CASSSNDREFWETQYF. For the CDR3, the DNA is TGCGCCAGCAGCTCGAACGACAGGGAATTTTGGGAGACCCAGTACTTC.

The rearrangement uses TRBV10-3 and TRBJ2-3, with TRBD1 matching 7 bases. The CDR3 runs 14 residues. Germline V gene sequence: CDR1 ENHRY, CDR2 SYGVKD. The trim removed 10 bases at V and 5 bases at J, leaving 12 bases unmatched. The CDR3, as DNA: TGTGCCACCAGACCACAGGGGTCACAAGATACGCAGTATTTT. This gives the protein CATRPQGSQDTQYF.

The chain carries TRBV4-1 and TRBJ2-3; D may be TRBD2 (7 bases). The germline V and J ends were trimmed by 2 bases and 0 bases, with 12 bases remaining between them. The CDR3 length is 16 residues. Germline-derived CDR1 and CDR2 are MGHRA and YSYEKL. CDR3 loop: CASSQFGGASTDTQYF. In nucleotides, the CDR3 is TGCGCCAGCAGCCAATTTGGGGGGGCCAGCACAGATACGCAGTATTTT.

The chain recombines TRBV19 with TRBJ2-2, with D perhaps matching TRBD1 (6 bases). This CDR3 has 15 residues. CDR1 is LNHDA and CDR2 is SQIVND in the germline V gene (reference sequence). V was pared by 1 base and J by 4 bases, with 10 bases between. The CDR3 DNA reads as TGTGCCAGTAGTATAGTTCCAGGGGTCACCGGGGAGCTGTTTTTT. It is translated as CASSIVPGVTGELFF.

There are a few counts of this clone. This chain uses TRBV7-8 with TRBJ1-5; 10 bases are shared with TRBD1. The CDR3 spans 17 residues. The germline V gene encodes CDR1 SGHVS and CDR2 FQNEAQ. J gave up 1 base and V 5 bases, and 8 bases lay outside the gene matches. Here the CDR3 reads CASSHGDRGRSNQPQHF. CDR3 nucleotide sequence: TGTGCCAGCAGCCACGGGGACAGGGGAAGAAGCAATCAGCCCCAGCATTTT. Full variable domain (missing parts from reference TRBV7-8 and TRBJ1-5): GAGVSQSPRYKVAKRGQDVALRCDPISGHVSLFWYQQALGQGPEFLTYFQNEAQLDKSGLPSDRFFAERPEGSVSTLKIQRTQQEDSAVYLCASSHGDRGRSNQPQHFGDGTRLSIL.

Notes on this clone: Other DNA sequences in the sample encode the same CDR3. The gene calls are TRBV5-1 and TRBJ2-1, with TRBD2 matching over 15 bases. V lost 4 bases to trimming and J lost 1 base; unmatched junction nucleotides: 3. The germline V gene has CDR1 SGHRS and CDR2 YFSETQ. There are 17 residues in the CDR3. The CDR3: CASSIGLAGGSYNEQFF. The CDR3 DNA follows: TGCGCCAGCAGCATAGGACTAGCGGGGGGGTCCTACAATGAGCAGTTCTTC.

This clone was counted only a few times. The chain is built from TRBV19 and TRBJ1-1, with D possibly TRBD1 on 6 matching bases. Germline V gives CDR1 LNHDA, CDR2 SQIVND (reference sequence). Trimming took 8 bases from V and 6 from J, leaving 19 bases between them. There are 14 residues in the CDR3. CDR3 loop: CASGGTGIRAEAFF. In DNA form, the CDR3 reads TGTGCCAGTGGGGGCACAGGGATTAGGGCTGAAGCTTTCTTT.

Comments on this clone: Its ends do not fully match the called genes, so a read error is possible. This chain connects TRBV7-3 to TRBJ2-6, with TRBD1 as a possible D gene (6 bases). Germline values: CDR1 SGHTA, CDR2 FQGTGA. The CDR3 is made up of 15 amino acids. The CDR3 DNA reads TGTGCCAGCAGGCCGACAGGAGATGGGGCCAACGTCCTAACTTTC. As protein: CASRPTGDGANVLTF.

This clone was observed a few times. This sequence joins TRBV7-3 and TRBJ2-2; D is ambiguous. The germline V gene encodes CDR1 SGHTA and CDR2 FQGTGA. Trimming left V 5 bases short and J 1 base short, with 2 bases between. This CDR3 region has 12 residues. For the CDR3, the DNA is TGTGCCAGCAGCCGGAACACCGGGGAGCTGTTTTTT. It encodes CASSRNTGELFF.

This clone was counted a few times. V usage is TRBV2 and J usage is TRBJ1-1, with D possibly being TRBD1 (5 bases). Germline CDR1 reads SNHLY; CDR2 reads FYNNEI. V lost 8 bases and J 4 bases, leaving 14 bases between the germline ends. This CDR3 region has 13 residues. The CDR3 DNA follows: TGTGCCAGCCCTAAGGGGCTTAGCACTGAAGCTTTCTTT. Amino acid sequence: CASPKGLSTEAFF. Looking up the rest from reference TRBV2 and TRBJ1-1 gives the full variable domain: EPEVTQTPSHQVTQMGQEVILRCVPISNHLYFYWYRQILGQKVEFLVSFYNNEISEKSEIFDDQFSVERPDGSNFTLKIRSTKLEDSAMYFCASPKGLSTEAFFGQGTRLTVV.

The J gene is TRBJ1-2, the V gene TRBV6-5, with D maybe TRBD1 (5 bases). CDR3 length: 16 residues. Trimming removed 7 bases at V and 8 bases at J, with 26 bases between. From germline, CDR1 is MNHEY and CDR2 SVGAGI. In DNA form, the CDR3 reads TGTGCCAGCACATACTCGATGGCGCAGGGCATGCGGGGCTACACCTTC. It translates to CASTYSMAQGMRGYTF.

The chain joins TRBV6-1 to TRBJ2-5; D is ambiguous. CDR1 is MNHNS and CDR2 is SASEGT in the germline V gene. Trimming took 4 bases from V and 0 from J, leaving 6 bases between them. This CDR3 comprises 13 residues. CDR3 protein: CASSANYQETQYF. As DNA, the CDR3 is TGTGCCAGCAGTGCCAACTACCAAGAGACCCAGTACTTC.

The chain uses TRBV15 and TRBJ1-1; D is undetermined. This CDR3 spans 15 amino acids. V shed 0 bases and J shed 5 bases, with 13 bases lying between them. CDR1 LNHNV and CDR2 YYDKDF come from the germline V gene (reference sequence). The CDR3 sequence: CATSRDLTGETEAFF. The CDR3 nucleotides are TGTGCCACCAGCAGAGATTTAACGGGAGAAACTGAAGCTTTCTTT.

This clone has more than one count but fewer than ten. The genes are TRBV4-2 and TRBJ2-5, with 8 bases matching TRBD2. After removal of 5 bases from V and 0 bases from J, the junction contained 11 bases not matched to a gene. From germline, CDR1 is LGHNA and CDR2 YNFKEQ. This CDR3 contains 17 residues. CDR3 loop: CASSESVASGYQETQYF. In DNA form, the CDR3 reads TGTGCCAGCAGCGAAAGTGTCGCTAGCGGGTACCAAGAGACCCAGTACTTC.